This T cell receptor beta chain is from a study of blood T cell repertoires in COVID-19. Study in general: Donors in the United States, Italy and Spain gave samples during acute or convalescent COVID-19. Sample material is recorded as cDNA or gDNA derived from T cells, B-cell-depleted T cells, or PBMCs.

In the study's own analysis: Quantification of nucleated cells was approximated via reference gene primer amplification. TCRdb keeps only in-frame clones here, not all; method: immunoSEQ multiplex PCR. V and J calls and clone size come straight from that table; D and trimming were deduced from the DNA. Of about 120,000 clones in the sample, approximately 87% were seen once. Deletions cut 2 bases from V and 6 bases from J, with 11 bases between. In germline, CDR1 is KGHSH, CDR2 LQKENI. This CDR3 region has 13 residues. This clone is a singleton in its sample. The clonotype comes from a man in his sixties with acute or convalescent COVID-19. Sequenced material: peripheral blood. The rearrangement links TRBV18 to TRBJ2-7, with D possibly TRBD1 on 5 matching bases. CDR3 residues: CASSPAQGPEQYF. The CDR3 DNA sequence: TGTGCCAGCTCACCAGCTCAGGGTCCCGAGCAGTACTTC.